What follows describes a single T cell receptor (beta chain). Its target is not known. The record originates from a study of post-analysis software for immune sequencing data. Study details: Relapsing-remitting, secondary progressive and progressive-relapsing courses of multiple sclerosis were included. Study observations and caveats: Five TRBV segments, including TRBV5-6, TRBV5-1 and TRBV20-1, were more frequent in patients than controls.

Trimming removed 1 base at V and 7 bases at J, with 9 bases between. The CDR3 consists of 13 residues. The germline gives CDR1 SGHRS, CDR2 YFSETQ. Each TCR beta cDNA library carried unique molecular identifiers. A population of roughly 0.85 to 10 million T cells gave rise to about half a million cDNA molecules. TCRdb used MiXCR to reprocess the PCR reads, holding one entry per CDR3 protein. The repertoire holds around 400,000 distinct CDR3 sequences, with less than 35% as singletons. This receptor was obtained from a girl aged 10 to 17 with multiple sclerosis. Sequencing was carried out using blood. This chain links TRBV5-1 with TRBJ2-1; D call uncertain. The CDR3 region has the DNA TGCGCCAGCAGCTTGCCCCGTTTTAATGAGCAGTTCTTC. It encodes CASSLPRFNEQFF.